The clone carrying this T cell receptor beta chain was seen repeatedly, ten times or more. HTBI primers from iRepertoire and Arm-PCR of CDR3 regions yielded the TCR beta libraries. Via MiXCR, TCRdb re-called the multiplex PCR reads, giving one row per CDR3 protein. The repertoire holds a few hundred thousand distinct CDR3 sequences, 20% to 25% seen once, with around 7% in the top ten. The source of the sample is a study of regulatory T cells in long-lasting Graves disease. For the study at large: The definition of persistent Graves' disease was over 5 years of antithyroid drugs with positive TSH receptor antibodies.

Regarding time point: persistent/refractory GD, antithyroid drugs over 5 years with positive TRAb. The TCR library used RNA extracted from PBMCs. Graves' disease was diagnosed by American Thyroid Association guidelines. Germline assignment: CDR1 DFQATT and CDR2 SNEGSKA (reference sequence). The CDR3 consists of 14 residues. Trimming took off 1 base at V and 0 bases at J, with 10 bases between the two ends. The chain carries TRBV20-1 and TRBJ2-7, with D unresolved. This receptor was obtained from a female donor with Graves disease. The sequences come from peripheral blood mononuclear cells (PBMCs), collected when the disease was refractory, from a patient treated with antithyroid drugs. In DNA, the CDR3 is TGCAGTGCTAGAGCTGAAGTTCTCTCCTACGAGCAGTACTTC. Its protein is CSARAEVLSYEQYF.